This T cell receptor beta chain stems from a study of memory B cells and T cells in multiple sclerosis. This clone was counted a single time. What it binds is unknown. Study observations and caveats: Clone-set sizes differed between compartments, so shared clonotype counts needed normalization.

Assay used: immunoSEQ multiplex PCR; TCRdb lists only in-frame clones, some missing. The sample shows 46,000 or so clones, roughly four fifths of them seen only once. V gave up 4 bases and J gave up 0 bases, with 10 bases separating them. This CDR3 contains 15 residues. CDR1 and CDR2 from the germline V gene are MGHRA and YSYEKL. After stimulus-free culture, autoproliferating CFSE-dim and non-proliferating CFSE-high T cells were sequenced separately. Pooled replicate wells came from approximately 50 million CFSE-labeled PBMCs cultured 7 days without stimulus. The PBMCs received 0.4 to 0.65 uM CFSE and serum-free culture with no added stimuli.

Specimen: PBMCs from blood kept in culture. J is TRBJ1-3 and V is TRBV4-1; D not resolved. The clonotype originates from a human donor with multiple sclerosis. The CDR3 region has the DNA TGCGCCAGCAGCCGAGCCAGCAGCTCTGGAAACACCATATATTTT. It encodes CASSRASSSGNTIYF.